The entry below gives a single T cell receptor (beta chain) sequence along with its context. CDR3 length equals 12 residues. The germline V gene encodes CDR1 DFQATT and CDR2 SNEGSKA (reference sequence). Trimming shortened V by 6 bases and J by 8 bases, and 13 bases separated the two germline ends. Amplification of TCR beta CDR3 regions used RNA as the template. During a first-round RT-PCR of the TCR CDR3, the HTBI primer set was used. In TCRdb, the multiplex PCR reads were re-called with MiXCR into one record per CDR3 protein. The table lists just over 550,000 distinct CDR3 sequences, 35% to 55% of them singletons. These data belong to a study of T cells in Graves' hyperthyroidism and ophthalmopathy.

The sample consisted of peripheral blood or thyroid tissue (not recorded which). The V and J genes are TRBV20-1 and TRBJ1-4; weak D call: TRBD1 (5 bases). The origin of this receptor is a woman younger than 35 with Graves' hyperthyroidism. CDR3 nucleotide sequence: TGCAGTGCCCTAGGGGCTCGGGAAAAACTGTTTTTT. Protein: CSALGAREKLFF.